The 20 T cell receptor beta chains listed next were all sequenced from one sample in a study of cytomegalovirus exposure and HLA in healthy donors. This PCR relied on a set of 60 Vbeta primers and 13 Jbeta primers. Clones were sequenced by immunoSEQ multiplex PCR, and TCRdb holds only the in-frame ones, with some missing. The table records 85,000 to 130,000 clones, about 79% of them present only once. The sequenced material came from PBMCs. These TCRs come from a female donor in good health and CMV-seropositive.

The chain carries TRBV2 and TRBJ2-3; 10 positions match TRBD1. The CDR3 is 15 residues long. CDR1 SNHLY and CDR2 FYNNEI come from the germline V gene. With V trimmed by 8 bases and J by 4 bases, 9 bases remained unmatched. The CDR3 region has the DNA TGTGCCAGCCGAAGGGACAGGGGATATTCAGATACGCAGTATTTT. It specifies CASRRDRGYSDTQYF.

The rearrangement links TRBV5-1 to TRBJ1-1; D may be TRBD1 (5 bases). This CDR3 region has 13 residues. Germline V CDR1 and CDR2: SGHRS, YFSETQ. Deletions cut 0 bases from V and 6 bases from J, with 9 bases between. The CDR3 reads CASSLAWDSEAFF. The CDR3, as DNA: TGCGCCAGCAGCTTGGCGTGGGACTCTGAAGCTTTCTTT.

The CDR3 loop is CASSRYRGFGLETQYF. The CDR3 coding sequence is TGCGCCAGCAGCCGATACAGGGGATTCGGGTTGGAGACCCAGTACTTC. V is TRBV4-3 and J is TRBJ2-5, with 7 bases fitting TRBD1. The CDR3 length is 16 residues. V dropped 4 bases and J dropped 5; count of bases not matched to a gene: 13. In germline, CDR1 is LGHNA, CDR2 YSLEER.

This clone has more than one count but fewer than ten. The chain has TRBV14 and TRBJ1-2; 11 bases map to TRBD1. The CDR3 totals 17 residues. Losses at the gene ends were 4 bases for V and 3 bases for J; bases not matched to a gene: 10. Germline CDR1 reads SGHDN; CDR2 reads FVKESK. As DNA, the CDR3 is TGTGCCAGCAGCCCCCTCCTCAGGACAGGGGGCGACTATGGCTACACCTTC. The encoded protein is CASSPLLRTGGDYGYTF.

The chain couples TRBV7-9 to TRBJ2-1, with 7 bases aligning to TRBD2. J was trimmed by 10 bases and V by 2 bases; bases with no gene match: 5. The CDR3 has 13 amino acids. In germline, CDR1 is SEHNR, CDR2 FQNEAQ (reference sequence). The CDR3 DNA is TGTGCCAGCAGCTTACAAGGGGAGGGAGAGCAGTTCTTC. It encodes CASSLQGEGEQFF.

The rearrangement joins TRBV30 to TRBJ2-4; a weak D match, TRBD2 (6 bases). CDR1 and CDR2 (germline): GTSNPN, SVGIG (reference sequence). The CDR3 length is 15 residues. The germline V and J ends were trimmed by 1 base and 0 bases, with 10 bases remaining between them. CDR3 sequence: CAWSAGGIAKNIQYF. CDR3 nucleotides: TGTGCCTGGAGTGCCGGCGGGATAGCCAAAAACATTCAGTACTTC.

The J gene is TRBJ1-3, the V gene TRBV10-3, with no clear D. CDR1 and CDR2 (germline): ENHRY, SYGVKD. The V gene lost 2 bases and the J gene lost 2 bases, with 4 bases spanning the gap. The length of the CDR3 is 13 residues. DNA of the CDR3: TGTGCCATCAGTGAGCAGGCTGGAAACACCATATATTTT. It specifies CAISEQAGNTIYF.

V and J are TRBV6-1 and TRBJ2-3; 7 bases match TRBD2. The CDR3 is 13 residues long. V was clipped by 2 bases and J by 6 bases; unmatched bases: 2. CDR1 is MNHNS and CDR2 is SASEGT in the germline V gene. CDR3 residues: CASSERRGDTQYF. The CDR3, as DNA: TGTGCCAGCAGTGAAAGGCGGGGGGATACGCAGTATTTT.

This clone was found once. V and J are TRBV15 and TRBJ2-2; 8 nucleotides match TRBD1. Germline CDR1 LNHNV, CDR2 YYDKDF (reference sequence). This CDR3 comprises 17 residues. With V trimmed by 0 bases and J by 4 bases, 7 bases remained unmatched. Here the CDR3 DNA reads TGTGCCACCAGCAGAGATGAGGCCAGGGGGCGCACCGGGGAGCTGTTTTTT. This encodes CATSRDEARGRTGELFF.

This chain uses TRBV14 with TRBJ2-7; 8 bases fit TRBD2. The CDR3 contains 16 residues. Germline V CDR1 and CDR2: SGHDN, FVKESK. V gave up 2 bases and J gave up 0 bases; unmatched junction bases: 6. In DNA, the CDR3 is TGTGCCAGCAGCCAAAAAAGCGGGGGCGTCTCCTACGAGCAGTACTTC. Its protein is CASSQKSGGVSYEQYF.

Written as DNA, the CDR3 is TGTGCCAGCAACAGGGGCGCCGGTGAAAAACTGTTTTTT. Its protein is CASNRGAGEKLFF. This chain links TRBV6-5 with TRBJ1-4; TRBD1 matches at 7 bases. Unmatched junction bases numbered 6, after V lost 7 bases and J lost 7 bases. Germline V CDR1 and CDR2: MNHEY, SVGAGI. This CDR3 is built from 13 residues.

The chain recombines TRBV19 with TRBJ2-1, with 7 bases matching TRBD2. V lost 3 bases, J lost 6 bases, and 5 bases stayed unmatched. Germline values: CDR1 LNHDA, CDR2 SQIVND (reference sequence). The CDR3 extends over 14 amino acids. CDR3 bases: TGTGCCAGTAGTATGGGGGGGGGTCCCAATGAGCAGTTCTTC. Translating it yields CASSMGGGPNEQFF.

V and J are TRBV19 and TRBJ2-7; possible D gene TRBD1, 6 bases. Per germline, CDR1 LNHDA and CDR2 SQIVND (reference sequence). CDR3 length: 13 residues. Trimming left V 5 bases short and J 4 bases short, with 12 bases between. CDR3 nucleotides: TGTGCCAGTAGTCTCCAACAGGGTTACGAGCAGTACTTC. Its translation: CASSLQQGYEQYF.

This clone appeared a few times. The V call is TRBV7-9, the J call TRBJ1-5; D perhaps matches TRBD1 (6 bases). The V and J ends lost 5 bases and 1 base respectively, with 12 bases between them. The germline CDR1 and CDR2 sequences are SEHNR and FQNEAQ (reference sequence). The CDR3 consists of 15 residues. In nucleotides, the CDR3 is TGTGCCAGCAGCCGAGGAACAGGGAGCAATCAGCCCCAGCATTTT. Its translation is CASSRGTGSNQPQHF.

The genes are TRBV7-9 and TRBJ1-1; D is perhaps TRBD1 (5 bases). The CDR3 is made up of 14 amino acids. Deletions cut 4 bases from V and 2 bases from J, with 11 bases between. Germline V lookup: CDR1 SEHNR, CDR2 FQNEAQ (reference sequence). This CDR3 reads CASSSTTENTEAFF. Here the CDR3 DNA reads TGTGCCAGCAGCTCCACGACAGAAAACACTGAAGCTTTCTTT.

The genes are TRBV19 and TRBJ1-1; D is undetermined. Germline V CDR1 and CDR2: LNHDA, SQIVND (reference sequence). This CDR3 region has 13 residues. V was trimmed by 5 bases and J by 1 base, leaving 8 bases between them. CDR3 sequence (DNA): TGTGCCAGTAGTCCGAGGGCGAACACTGAAGCTTTCTTT. It codes for CASSPRANTEAFF.

This clone was counted only a few times. This chain links TRBV7-2 with TRBJ2-1; 10 positions match TRBD2. J was trimmed by 4 bases and V by 7 bases; bases with no gene match: 13. Per germline, CDR1 SGHTA and CDR2 FQGNSA. There are 17 residues in the CDR3. For the CDR3, the DNA is TGTGCCAGCACCGACGCTCCCACTAGCGGGGTATACAATGAGCAGTTCTTC. Translated, it gives CASTDAPTSGVYNEQFF.

V is TRBV7-8 and J is TRBJ1-3, with D tentatively TRBD1 (5 bases). V lost 5 bases to trimming and J lost 2 bases, with 16 bases between them. Germline loops: CDR1 SGHVS, CDR2 FQNEAQ. This CDR3 has 16 residues. The CDR3: CASSPHWGGPGNTIYF. The CDR3 DNA reads TGTGCCAGCAGCCCCCATTGGGGGGGTCCTGGAAACACCATATATTTT.

The CDR3 loop is CASRLAGEGTDTQYF. The CDR3 bases are TGCGCCAGCAGATTAGCGGGAGAGGGTACAGATACGCAGTATTTT. V gene TRBV5-1 combines with J gene TRBJ2-3, with 9 bases fitting TRBD2. CDR1 SGHRS and CDR2 YFSETQ come from the germline V gene. V lost 5 bases, J lost 3 bases, and 7 bases stayed unmatched. The CDR3 covers 15 residues.

This chain links TRBV2 with TRBJ1-1, with TRBD1 as a possible D gene (5 bases). Germline CDR1 and CDR2: SNHLY and FYNNEI. The ends were cut back, 8 bases at V and 5 bases at J, with 15 bases in the middle. CDR3 length: 13 residues. CDR3 sequence reads: CASYRGGLTEAFF. For the CDR3, the DNA is TGTGCCAGCTACCGCGGGGGGTTGACTGAAGCTTTCTTT.